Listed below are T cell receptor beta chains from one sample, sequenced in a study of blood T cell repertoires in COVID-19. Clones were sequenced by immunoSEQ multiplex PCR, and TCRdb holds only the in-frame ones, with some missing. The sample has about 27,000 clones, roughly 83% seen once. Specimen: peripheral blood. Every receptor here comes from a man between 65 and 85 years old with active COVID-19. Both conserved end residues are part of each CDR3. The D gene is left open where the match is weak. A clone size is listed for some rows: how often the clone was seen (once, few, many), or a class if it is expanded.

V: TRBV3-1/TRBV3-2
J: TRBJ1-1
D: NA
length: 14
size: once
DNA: TGTGCCAGCAGCCAAGGGTCCCTGGGGAGGGGAGCTTTCTTT
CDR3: CASSQGSLGRGAFF

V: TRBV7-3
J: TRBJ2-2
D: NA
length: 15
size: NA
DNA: TGTGCCAGCAGCTTAACAGCCTTAAACACCGGGGAGCTGTTTTTT
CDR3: CASSLTALNTGELFF

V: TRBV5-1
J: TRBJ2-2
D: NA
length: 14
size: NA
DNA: TGCGCCAGCAGCCCATCGGGGAACACCGGGGAGCTGTTTTTT
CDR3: CASSPSGNTGELFF

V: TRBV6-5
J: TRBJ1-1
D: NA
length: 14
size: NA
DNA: TGTGCCAGCAGTTACTCGAAAGGAGACACTGAAGCTTTCTTT
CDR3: CASSYSKGDTEAFF

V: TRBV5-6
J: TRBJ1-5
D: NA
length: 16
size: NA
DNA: TGTGCCAGCAGCCGCCGGACAGCCTATAGCAATCAGCCCCAGCATTTT
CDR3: CASSRRTAYSNQPQHF

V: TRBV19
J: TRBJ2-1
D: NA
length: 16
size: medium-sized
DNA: TGTGCCAGTAGTCCCCAATGGGGCCTGACCTACAATGAGCAGTTCTTC
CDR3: CASSPQWGLTYNEQFF

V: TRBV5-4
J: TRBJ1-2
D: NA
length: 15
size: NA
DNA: TGTGCCAGCAGCCCGAAAACCAGGGGCGTTCGGGGCTACACCTTC
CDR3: CASSPKTRGVRGYTF

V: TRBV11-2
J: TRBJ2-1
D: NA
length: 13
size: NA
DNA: TGTGCCAGCAGCTTAACAGGGAGGGATGAGCAGTTCTTC
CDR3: CASSLTGRDEQFF

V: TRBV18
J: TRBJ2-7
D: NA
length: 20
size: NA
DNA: TGTGCCAGCTTCAGTCCCGTACTCAATTTCCAGGGGCCCAAAAGGTACGAGCAGTACTTC
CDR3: CASFSPVLNFQGPKRYEQYF

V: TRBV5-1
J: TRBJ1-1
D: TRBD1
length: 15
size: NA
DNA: TGCGCCAGCAGCGGAGGGACAGCGCGGAACACTGAAGCTTTCTTT
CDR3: CASSGGTARNTEAFF

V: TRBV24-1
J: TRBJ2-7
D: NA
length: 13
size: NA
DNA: TGTGCCACCAGCCTTGGGCAGGGGTACGAGCAGTACTTC
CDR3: CATSLGQGYEQYF

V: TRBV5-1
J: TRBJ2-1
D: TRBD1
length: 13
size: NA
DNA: TGCGCCAGCAGCGTGGGACAGAACAATGAGCAGTTCTTC
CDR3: CASSVGQNNEQFF

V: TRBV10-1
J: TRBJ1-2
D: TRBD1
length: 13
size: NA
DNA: TGCGCCACCCCTCGACAGGGTAGCTATGGCTACACCTTC
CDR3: CATPRQGSYGYTF

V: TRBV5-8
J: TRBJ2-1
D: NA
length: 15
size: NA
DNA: TGTGCCAGCAGATGGGTTTCATTGAGGTACAATGAGCAGTTCTTC
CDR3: CASRWVSLRYNEQFF

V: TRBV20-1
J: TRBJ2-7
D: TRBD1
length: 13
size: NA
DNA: TGCAGTGCTAGTAGAACAGGGGCCTACGAGCAGTACTTC
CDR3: CSASRTGAYEQYF

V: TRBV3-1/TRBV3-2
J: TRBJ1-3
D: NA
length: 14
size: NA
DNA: TGTGCCAGCAGCTCACAGGTCTCGGGAAACACCATATATTTT
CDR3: CASSSQVSGNTIYF

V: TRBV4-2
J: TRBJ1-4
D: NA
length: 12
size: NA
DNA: TGTGCCAGCAGCCAAGGGGGCGAAAAACTGTTTTTT
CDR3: CASSQGGEKLFF

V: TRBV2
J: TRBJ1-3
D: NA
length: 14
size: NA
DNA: TGTGCCAGCAGTGCCGACAGTGGTTTATACACCATATATTTT
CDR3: CASSADSGLYTIYF

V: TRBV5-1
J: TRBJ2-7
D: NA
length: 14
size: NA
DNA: TGCGCCAGCAGTGAGTTTGGGAGCTCCTACGAGCAGTACTTC
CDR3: CASSEFGSSYEQYF

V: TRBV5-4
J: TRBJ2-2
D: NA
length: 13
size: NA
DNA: TGTGCCAGCAGCCCAGAGAACACCGGGGAGCTGTTTTTT
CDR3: CASSPENTGELFF

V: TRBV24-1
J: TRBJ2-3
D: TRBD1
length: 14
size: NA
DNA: TGTGCCACCAGTCTGACAGGGAGCACAGATACGCAGTATTTT
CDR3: CATSLTGSTDTQYF

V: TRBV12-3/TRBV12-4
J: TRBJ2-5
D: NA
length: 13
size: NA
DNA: TGTGCCAGCAGCCTCCGGGACTTAGAGACCCAGTACTTC
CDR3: CASSLRDLETQYF

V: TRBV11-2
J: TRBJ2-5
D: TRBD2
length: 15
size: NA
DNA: TGTGCCAGCAGCCCGGGGACTAGTTGGCAAGAGACCCAGTACTTC
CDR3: CASSPGTSWQETQYF

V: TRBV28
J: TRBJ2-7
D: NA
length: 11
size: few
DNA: TGTGCCAGCAGTTTATCCCAGGATCAGTACTTC
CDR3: CASSLSQDQYF

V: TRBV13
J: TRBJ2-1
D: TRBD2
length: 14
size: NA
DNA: TGTGCCAGCAGCTTCGGACTAGCCCTAAATGAGCAGTTCTTC
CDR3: CASSFGLALNEQFF

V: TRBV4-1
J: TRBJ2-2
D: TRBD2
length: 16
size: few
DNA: TGCGCCAGCAGCCTCCTAGCGGGAGGGCTCACCGGGGAGCTGTTTTTT
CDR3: CASSLLAGGLTGELFF

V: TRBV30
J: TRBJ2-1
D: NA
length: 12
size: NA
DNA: TGTGCCTGGAGTCCCAACTACAATGAGCAGTTCTTC
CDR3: CAWSPNYNEQFF

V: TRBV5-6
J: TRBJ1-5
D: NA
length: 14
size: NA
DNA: TGTGCCAGCACGAGAGGTACCGTAAATCAGCCCCAGCATTTT
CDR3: CASTRGTVNQPQHF

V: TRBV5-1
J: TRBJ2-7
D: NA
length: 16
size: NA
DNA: TGCGCCAGCAGCTTGGTTGCCGGGACAAAGATCTACGAGCAGTACTTC
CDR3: CASSLVAGTKIYEQYF

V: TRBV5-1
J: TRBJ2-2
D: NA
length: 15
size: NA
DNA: TGCGCCAGCAGCTTGCGGCCAGGCTCCACCGGGGAGCTGTTTTTT
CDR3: CASSLRPGSTGELFF

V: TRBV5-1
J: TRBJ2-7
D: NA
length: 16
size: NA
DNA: TGCGCCAGCAGCCCTTTTTTGGGGCAGGGCTTCAACGAGCAGTACTTC
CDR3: CASSPFLGQGFNEQYF

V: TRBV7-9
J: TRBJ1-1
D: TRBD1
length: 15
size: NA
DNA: TGTGCCAGCAGCCCCCCGGGACAGGGCATCACTGAAGCTTTCTTT
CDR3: CASSPPGQGITEAFF

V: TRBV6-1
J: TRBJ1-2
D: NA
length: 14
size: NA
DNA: TGTGCCAGCAGTGAAGCGAGCGGGGGCTATGGCTACACCTTC
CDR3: CASSEASGGYGYTF

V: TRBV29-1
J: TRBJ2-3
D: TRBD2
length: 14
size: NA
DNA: TGCAGCGTTGAGGGGCGGGGGTCCACAGATACGCAGTATTTT
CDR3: CSVEGRGSTDTQYF

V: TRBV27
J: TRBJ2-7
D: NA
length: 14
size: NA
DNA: TGTGCCAGCAGTCCGTCCTACAGGGAGACCGAGCAGTACTTC
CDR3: CASSPSYRETEQYF

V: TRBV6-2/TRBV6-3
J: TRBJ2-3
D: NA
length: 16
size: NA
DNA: TGTGCCAGCAGTTACGGGGGGGGCTTTTACACAGATACGCAGTATTTT
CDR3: CASSYGGGFYTDTQYF

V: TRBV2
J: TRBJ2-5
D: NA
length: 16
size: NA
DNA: TGTGCCAGCAGGTCGCCCCTTTTCGGGGTGGAAGAGACCCAGTACTTC
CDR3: CASRSPLFGVEETQYF

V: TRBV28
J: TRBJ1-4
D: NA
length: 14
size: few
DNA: TGTGCCAGCTGTCCTCCAGGCCATAATGAAAAACTGTTTTTT
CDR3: CASCPPGHNEKLFF

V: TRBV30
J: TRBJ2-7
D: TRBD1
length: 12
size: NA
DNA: TGTGCCTGGAGTACCTACGGGACAGCCCAGTACTTC
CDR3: CAWSTYGTAQYF

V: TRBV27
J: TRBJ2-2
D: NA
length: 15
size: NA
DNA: TGTGCCAGCAGTCCAGCGGTAGCGAACACCGGGGAGCTGTTTTTT
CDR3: CASSPAVANTGELFF

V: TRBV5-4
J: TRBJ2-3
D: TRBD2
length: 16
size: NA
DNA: TGTGCCAGCAGCGCCAGTAGCGGGGGAGGGCCTAATACGCAGTATTTT
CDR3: CASSASSGGGPNTQYF

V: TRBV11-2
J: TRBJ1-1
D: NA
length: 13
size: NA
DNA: TGTGCCAGCAGCGCCAACAACAGGGCGGTCGCTTTCTTT
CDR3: CASSANNRAVAFF

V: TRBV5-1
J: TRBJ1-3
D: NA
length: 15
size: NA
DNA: TGCGCCAGCAGCTTGGTGCTAGGTCCTGGAAACACCATATATTTT
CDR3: CASSLVLGPGNTIYF

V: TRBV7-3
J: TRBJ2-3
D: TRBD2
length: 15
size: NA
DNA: TGTGCCAGCAGCTCCACTAGCGGGAGGGCAGATACGCAGTATTTT
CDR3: CASSSTSGRADTQYF

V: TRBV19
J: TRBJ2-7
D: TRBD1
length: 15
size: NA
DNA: TGTGCCAGTAGTCTTGGGACAGGGGGTTTTTACGAGCAGTACTTC
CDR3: CASSLGTGGFYEQYF

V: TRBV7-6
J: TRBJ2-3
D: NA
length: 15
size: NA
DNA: TGTGCCAGCAGGACCCTAGCGTGGAGCACAGATACGCAGTATTTT
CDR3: CASRTLAWSTDTQYF

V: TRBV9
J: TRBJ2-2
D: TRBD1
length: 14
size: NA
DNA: TGTGCCAGCAGCGGCCAGGGGGTGGGCGGGGAGCTGTTTTTT
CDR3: CASSGQGVGGELFF

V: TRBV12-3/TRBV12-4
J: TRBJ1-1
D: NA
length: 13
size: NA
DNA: TGTGCCAGCAGGCAGGGAATGAACACTGAAGCTTTCTTT
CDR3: CASRQGMNTEAFF

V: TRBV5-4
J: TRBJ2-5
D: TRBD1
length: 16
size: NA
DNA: TGTGCCAGCAGCCGAAACGGACAGGGTGGCCAAGAGACCCAGTACTTC
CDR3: CASSRNGQGGQETQYF

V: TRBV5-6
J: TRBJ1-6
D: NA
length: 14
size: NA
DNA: TGTGCCAGCAGCTACGGACAGAACAATTCACCCCTCCACTTT
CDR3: CASSYGQNNSPLHF

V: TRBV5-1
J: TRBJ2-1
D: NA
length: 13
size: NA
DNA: TGCGCCAGCAGGCAGGGGTCCTACAATGAGCAGTTCTTC
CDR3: CASRQGSYNEQFF

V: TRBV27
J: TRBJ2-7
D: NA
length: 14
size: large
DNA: TGTGCCAGCAGTTTATCAGAGATCTCCTACGAGCAGTACTTC
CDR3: CASSLSEISYEQYF

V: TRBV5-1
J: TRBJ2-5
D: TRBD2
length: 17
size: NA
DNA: TGCGCCAGCAGCTTGGGACAGACTAGCGGGAGCACAGAGACCCAGTACTTC
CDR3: CASSLGQTSGSTETQYF

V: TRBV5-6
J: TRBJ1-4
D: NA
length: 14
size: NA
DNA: TGTGCCAGCAGCTCCACCTCGATGGGCCCTAAACTGTTTTTT
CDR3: CASSSTSMGPKLFF

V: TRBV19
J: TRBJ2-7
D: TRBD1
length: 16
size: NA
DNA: TGTGCCAGTAGTATAGGGGTTCGTCAGGGGGCCGACGAGCAGTACTTC
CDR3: CASSIGVRQGADEQYF

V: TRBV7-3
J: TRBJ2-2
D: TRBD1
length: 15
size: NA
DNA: TGTGCCAGCAGCCGGGACAGTTCCAACACCGGGGAGCTGTTTTTT
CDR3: CASSRDSSNTGELFF

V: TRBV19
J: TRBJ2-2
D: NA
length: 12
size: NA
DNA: TGTGCCAGCCAGGGATTGGCCGGGGAGCTGTTTTTT
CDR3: CASQGLAGELFF

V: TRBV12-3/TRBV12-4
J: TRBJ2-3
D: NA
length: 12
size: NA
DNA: TGTGCCAGCAGTTTAACTGCAGATACGCAGTATTTT
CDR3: CASSLTADTQYF

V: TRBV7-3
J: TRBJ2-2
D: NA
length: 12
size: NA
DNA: TGTGCCAGCAGACCCCCGGGCGGGGAGCTGTTTTTT
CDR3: CASRPPGGELFF

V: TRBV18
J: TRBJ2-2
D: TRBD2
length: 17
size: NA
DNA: TGTGCCAGCTCACCCAGGACTAGCGGGAGCGTGGCCGGGGAGCTGTTTTTT
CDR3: CASSPRTSGSVAGELFF